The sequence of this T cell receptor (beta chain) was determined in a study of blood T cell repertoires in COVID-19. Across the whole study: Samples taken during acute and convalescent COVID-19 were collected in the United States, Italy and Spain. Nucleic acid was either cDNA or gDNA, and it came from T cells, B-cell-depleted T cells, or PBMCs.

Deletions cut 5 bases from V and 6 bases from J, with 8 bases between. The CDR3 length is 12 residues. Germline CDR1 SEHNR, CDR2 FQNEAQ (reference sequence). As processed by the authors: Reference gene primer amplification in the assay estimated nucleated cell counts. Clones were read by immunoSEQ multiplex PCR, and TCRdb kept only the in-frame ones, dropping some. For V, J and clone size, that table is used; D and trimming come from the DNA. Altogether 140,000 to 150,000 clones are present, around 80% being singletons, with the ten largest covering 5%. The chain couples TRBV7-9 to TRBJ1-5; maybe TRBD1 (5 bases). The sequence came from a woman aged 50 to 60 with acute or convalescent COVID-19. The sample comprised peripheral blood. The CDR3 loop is CASSRDGQPQHF. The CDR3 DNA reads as TGTGCCAGCAGCAGGGACGGTCAGCCCCAGCATTTT.